The next 10 T cell receptor beta chains were all read from a single sample in a study of CD8 T cells in ankylosing spondylitis. TCRdb re-analysed the 5' RACE reads in MiXCR, keeping a single row per CDR3 protein. The sample holds about 260,000 distinct CDR3 sequences; roughly a quarter are singletons and the top ten take over 0.55%. Sequencing input: blood, either unsorted or a sorted T cell fraction (not recorded which). These receptors were taken from a male donor with ankylosing spondylitis or in good health (not recorded which).

This clonotype showed up just a few times. V and J are TRBV7-9 and TRBJ2-3, with D tentatively TRBD1 or TRBD2 (5 bases each). Germline loops: CDR1 SEHNR, CDR2 FQNEAQ (reference sequence). With 2 bases removed from V and 5 bases from J, the gap between germline ends came to 8 bases. CDR3 length: 13 amino acids. CDR3 bases: TGTGCCAGCAGCTTAAGGGGAGAAGATACGCAGTATTTT. Encoded protein: CASSLRGEDTQYF.

There are many counts of this clonotype. The V gene is TRBV9, the J gene TRBJ1-2, with a weak D call TRBD1 (6 bases). The germline gives CDR1 SGDLS, CDR2 YYNGEE. V was shortened by 3 bases and J by 8 bases, with 14 bases between the two germline ends. The CDR3 consists of 13 residues. CDR3 coding DNA: TGTGCCAGCAGCGGAGAGGGGGGGCTCGGCTACACCTTC. Translating it yields CASSGEGGLGYTF.

This clonotype occurred a few times. Written as DNA, the CDR3 is TGCAGTGCTAGAAAGGGGAGCACTGAAGCTTTCTTT. Protein product: CSARKGSTEAFF. V is TRBV20-1 and J is TRBJ1-1; tentatively, D is TRBD1 (5 bases). CDR1 DFQATT and CDR2 SNEGSKA come from the germline V gene (reference sequence). The CDR3 covers 12 residues. V was cut by 2 bases and J by 4 bases, with 8 bases left in between.

The chain recombines TRBV20-1 with TRBJ2-5, with 12 bases that match TRBD2. The trim removed 0 bases at V and 2 bases at J, leaving 7 bases unmatched. The CDR3 loop spans 17 amino acids. Germline V lookup: CDR1 DFQATT, CDR2 SNEGSKA (reference sequence). CDR3 in DNA: TGCAGTGCTAGAGATATGCTAGCGGGAGGGCGGCAAGAGACCCAGTACTTC. This sequence encodes CSARDMLAGGRQETQYF.

This clonotype has just a few counts. The chain joins TRBV12-3 or TRBV12-4 to TRBJ2-2, with 7 nucleotides matching TRBD2. V was clipped by 5 bases and J by 6 bases; unmatched bases: 3. The CDR3 spans 13 residues. The CDR3 loop reads CASSRGLAGELFF. The CDR3 nucleotides read TGTGCCAGCAGTAGAGGACTAGCCGGGGAGCTGTTTTTT.

In regard to this clonotype: This may arise from a read error, as a much more abundant clone is one base away. V usage is TRBV20-1 and J usage is TRBJ2-5; possible D gene TRBD2, 6 bases. Trimming cost V 1 base and J 4 bases, with 13 bases left between them. The CDR3 consists of 14 residues. Germline V gives CDR1 DFQATT, CDR2 SNEGSKA (reference sequence). This CDR3 reads CSARVGTAVETQYF. The CDR3 nucleotides read TGCAGTGCTAGAGTGGGGACTGCAGTAGAGACCCAGTACTTC.

There are many counts of this clonotype. J is TRBJ2-7 and V is TRBV27; 7 bases line up with TRBD1. Germline loops: CDR1 MNHEY, CDR2 SMNVEV (reference sequence). V trimming: 8 bases; J trimming: 3 bases; junction bases outside the gene matches: 7. The CDR3 sequence is 13 residues long. The CDR3: CASGSTGNYEQYF. The CDR3 nucleotides are TGTGCCAGCGGATCGACAGGGAACTACGAGCAGTACTTC.

This chain connects TRBV29-1 to TRBJ2-5; tentative D call: TRBD2 (6 bases). This CDR3 is 11 amino acids long. Germline V gene lookup returns CDR1 SQVTM and CDR2 ANQGSEA. The V and J ends lost 8 bases and 5 bases respectively, with 12 bases between them. This CDR3 reads CSFRGRETQYF. The CDR3 nucleotides are TGCAGCTTTCGTGGGAGGGAGACCCAGTACTTC.

This clonotype was seen repeatedly, ten times or more. V and J are TRBV18 and TRBJ2-7; perhaps D is TRBD1 or TRBD2 (5 bases each). Looked up from germline, CDR1 is KGHSH and CDR2 is LQKENI. The V end lost 3 bases, the J end lost 0 bases, and 12 bases lay between the germline ends. The CDR3 sequence is 15 residues long. In DNA form, the CDR3 reads TGTGCCAGCTCACCGGGGGACGTTAGCTCCTACGAGCAGTACTTC. As protein: CASSPGDVSSYEQYF.

The chain couples TRBV6-5 to TRBJ2-7; D is uncertain. V lost 0 bases and J lost 6, with 9 bases in between. Germline CDR1 is MNHEY and CDR2 is SVGAGI. There are 13 residues in the CDR3. The CDR3 DNA follows: TGTGCCAGCAGTTACTCGATCCAAGCCGAGCAGTACTTC. It encodes CASSYSIQAEQYF.